The 16 T cell receptor beta chains below all came from one sample that was sequenced in a study of T cells in localized non-small cell lung cancer. Generated by immunoSEQ multiplex PCR, the TCRdb table keeps only in-frame clones and is missing some. The table records roughly 2,000 clones, approximately 24% of them present only once. The starting material was lung tumor tissue, obtained before any cancer treatment. The receptor source for this set is a woman aged 40-70 years with stage III squamous cell lung carcinoma.

The rearrangement links TRBV6-8 to TRBJ1-4; D might be TRBD1 (5 bases). Germline V gene lookup returns CDR1 MNHGY and CDR2 SAAAGT. Trimming shortened V by 5 bases and J by 3 bases, and 13 bases separated the two germline ends. The CDR3 is made up of 15 amino acids. This CDR3 is CASSSLWGANEKLFF. For the CDR3, the DNA is TGTGCCAGCAGTAGTTTATGGGGCGCTAATGAAAAACTGTTTTTT.

The V gene is TRBV25-1, the J gene TRBJ2-1; maybe TRBD1 (5 bases). Germline V gives CDR1 MGHDK, CDR2 SYGVNS. This CDR3 region has 14 residues. The germline V and J ends were trimmed by 2 bases and 4 bases, with 9 bases remaining between them. For the CDR3, the DNA is TGTGCCAGCAGTGAACAGGGCCTTTACAATGAGCAGTTCTTC. This gives the protein CASSEQGLYNEQFF.

The V and J genes are TRBV5-1 and TRBJ1-1; no firm D call. CDR1 is SGHRS and CDR2 is YFSETQ in the germline V gene. V dropped 5 bases and J dropped 1 base, with 15 bases sitting between them. This CDR3 has 15 residues. The CDR3 sequence: CASRGNEGPNTEAFF. The CDR3 DNA reads TGCGCCAGCAGGGGGAACGAAGGACCGAACACTGAAGCTTTCTTT. Complete variable domain (other parts from reference TRBV5-1 and TRBJ1-1): KAGVTQTPRYLIKTRGQQVTLSCSPISGHRSVSWYQQTPGQGLQFLFEYFSETQRNKGNFPGRFSGRQFSNSRSEMNVSTLELGDSALYLCASRGNEGPNTEAFFGQGTRLTVV.

Only a few counts were recorded for this clone. The CDR3, as DNA: TGTGCCAGCAGCCTAGGGACTAGCGGGGCCCAGAACACCGGGGAGCTGTTTTTT. It codes for CASSLGTSGAQNTGELFF. The rearrangement joins TRBV11-3 to TRBJ2-2; 13 bases map to TRBD2. J gave up 1 base and V 5 bases, and 7 bases lay outside the gene matches. The CDR3 totals 18 residues. Looked up from germline, CDR1 is SGHNT and CDR2 is YENEEA.

V and J are TRBV9 and TRBJ1-1; possibly TRBD1 for D (6 bases). The V end was cut by 5 bases, the J end by 3 bases, with 14 bases between. CDR3 length equals 14 residues. Germline values: CDR1 SGDLS, CDR2 YYNGEE. The CDR3 bases are TGTGCCAGCAGGATACAGGGTCGCTACACTGAAGCTTTCTTT. It translates to CASRIQGRYTEAFF.

The chain recombines TRBV19 with TRBJ2-2, with 7 bases matching TRBD1. The CDR3 covers 14 residues. Germline CDR1 LNHDA, CDR2 SQIVND (reference sequence). The trim removed 5 bases at V and 3 bases at J, leaving 3 bases unmatched. CDR3 sequence (DNA): TGTGCCAGTAGTCTTACAGGGGACACCGGGGAGCTGTTTTTT. Protein: CASSLTGDTGELFF.

The V gene is TRBV11-3, the J gene TRBJ2-1, with TRBD2 matching over 11 bases. The V gene end was trimmed by 3 bases and the J gene end by 4 bases; junction bases not matched to a gene: 2. Germline CDR1 and CDR2: SGHNT and YENEEA. The CDR3 runs to 15 residues. The CDR3 DNA reads as TGTGCCAGCAGCTTCGGACTAGCGGGTTACAATGAGCAGTTCTTC. Its protein is CASSFGLAGYNEQFF.

The rearrangement joins TRBV6-8 to TRBJ1-3, with no clear D. The ends were cut back, 2 bases at V and 3 bases at J, with 2 bases in the middle. The CDR3 spans 12 residues. Germline V gene sequence: CDR1 MNHGY, CDR2 SAAAGT. The CDR3 spells CASSYDGNTIYF. The CDR3 DNA reads TGTGCCAGCAGTTACGATGGAAACACCATATATTTT.

This chain joins TRBV9 and TRBJ2-6; the D call may be TRBD1 or TRBD2 (5 bases each). Germline V lookup: CDR1 SGDLS, CDR2 YYNGEE. The CDR3 spans 16 residues. The V end lost 8 bases, the J end lost 0 bases, and 15 bases lay between the germline ends. The CDR3 DNA reads TGTGCCAGTACCGGGACGGCCTCCTCTGGGGCCAACGTCCTGACTTTC. Protein product: CASTGTASSGANVLTF.

By sample fraction, this clone is large. The rearrangement links TRBV9 to TRBJ2-5; D not resolved. Germline CDR1 reads SGDLS; CDR2 reads YYNGEE. This CDR3 spans 12 amino acids. Trimming cost V 5 bases and J 5 bases, with 10 bases left between them. CDR3 in DNA: TGTGCCAGCAGGTCGGGTGGGGAGACCCAGTACTTC. Encoded protein: CASRSGGETQYF.

V and J are TRBV9 and TRBJ2-1; TRBD1 matches at 10 bases. Germline trimming cut 2 bases from V and 3 bases from J; bases unmatched to any gene: 2. In germline, CDR1 is SGDLS, CDR2 YYNGEE. The CDR3 has 15 residues. CDR3 nucleotide sequence: TGTGCCAGCAGCGTGGGGGACAGGGGCTACAATGAGCAGTTCTTC. Protein product: CASSVGDRGYNEQFF.

This clone was observed a few times. The chain uses TRBV1 and TRBJ1-1; no check of the table's D call, TRBD1, against the DNA was made. TRBV1 is annotated as a pseudogene. This CDR3 has 15 amino acids. The CDR3 bases are TGCGCCAGCAGCCAAGATCGGACAAACCCCACTGAAGCTTTCTTT. Translated, it gives CASSQDRTNPTEAFF.

This clone turned up a few times. The chain combines TRBV2 with TRBJ2-2; 9 bases are shared with TRBD2. The V gene's germline CDR1 is SNHLY and CDR2 FYNNEI. J gave up 4 bases and V 4 bases, and 4 bases lay outside the gene matches. The length of the CDR3 is 15 residues. In DNA form, the CDR3 reads TGTGCCAGCAGTGTGGCGGGGGGGCCCACCGGGGAGCTGTTTTTT. Translating it yields CASSVAGGPTGELFF. Combining the CDR3 with reference TRBV2 and TRBJ2-2 gives the whole variable domain EPEVTQTPSHQVTQMGQEVILRCVPISNHLYFYWYRQILGQKVEFLVSFYNNEISEKSEIFDDQFSVERPDGSNFTLKIRSTKLEDSAMYFCASSVAGGPTGELFFGEGSRLTVL.

There are a few counts of this clone. The chain recombines TRBV6-8 with TRBJ1-2, with 7 bases that match TRBD1. CDR1 is MNHGY and CDR2 is SAAAGT in the germline V gene. Trimming at V came to 0 bases and at J to 7 bases, leaving 2 bases not matched to a gene. CDR3 length equals 13 residues. The CDR3 DNA is TGTGCCAGCAGTTACTCGGACAGGCGTGGCTACACCTTC. Amino acid sequence: CASSYSDRRGYTF.

The rearrangement uses TRBV6-8 and TRBJ1-5; 11 bases match TRBD1. The trim removed 7 bases at V and 3 bases at J, leaving 5 bases unmatched. This CDR3 has 15 amino acids. Germline loops: CDR1 MNHGY, CDR2 SAAAGT. CDR3 DNA: TGTGCCAGCATCCGGGACAGGGGGTTCAATCAGCCCCAGCATTTT. Its protein product is CASIRDRGFNQPQHF.

This rearrangement joins TRBV6-7 to TRBJ1-1; no clear D. TRBV6-7 is reported as an ORF; its role is uncertain. With 5 bases removed from V and 7 bases from J, the gap between germline ends came to 8 bases. The CDR3 runs to 11 residues. This chain's CDR3 is CASSPGLEAFF. In nucleotides, the CDR3 is TGTGCCAGCAGTCCGGGTCTTGAAGCTTTCTTT.